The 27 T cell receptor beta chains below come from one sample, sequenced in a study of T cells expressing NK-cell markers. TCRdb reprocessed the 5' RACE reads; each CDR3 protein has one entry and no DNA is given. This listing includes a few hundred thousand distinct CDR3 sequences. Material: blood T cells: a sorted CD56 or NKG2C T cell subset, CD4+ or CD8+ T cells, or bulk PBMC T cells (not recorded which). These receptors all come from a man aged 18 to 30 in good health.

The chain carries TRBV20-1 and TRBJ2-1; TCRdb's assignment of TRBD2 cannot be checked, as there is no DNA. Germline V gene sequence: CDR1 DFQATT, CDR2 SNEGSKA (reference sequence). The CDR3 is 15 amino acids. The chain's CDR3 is CSARRTSGDSNEQFF.

The CDR3 sequence is CSAASRRLPLQETQYF. The chain joins TRBV29-1 to TRBJ2-5; TCRdb lists TRBD1, though no DNA is available to test this call. Germline assignment: CDR1 SQVTM and CDR2 ANQGSEA. CDR3 length equals 16 residues.

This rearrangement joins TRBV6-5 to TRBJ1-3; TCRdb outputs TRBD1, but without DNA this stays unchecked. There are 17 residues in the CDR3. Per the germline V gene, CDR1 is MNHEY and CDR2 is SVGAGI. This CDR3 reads CASSYAIPTGSGNTIYF.

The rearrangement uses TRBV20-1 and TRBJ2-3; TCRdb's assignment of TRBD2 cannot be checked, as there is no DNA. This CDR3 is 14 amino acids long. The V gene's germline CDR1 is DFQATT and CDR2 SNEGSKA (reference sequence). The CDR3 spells CSATPSGSGDTQYF.

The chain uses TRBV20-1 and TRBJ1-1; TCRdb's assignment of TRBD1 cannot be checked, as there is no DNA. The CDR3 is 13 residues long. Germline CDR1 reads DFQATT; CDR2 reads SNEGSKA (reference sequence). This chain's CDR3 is CSARPGPPPIAFF.

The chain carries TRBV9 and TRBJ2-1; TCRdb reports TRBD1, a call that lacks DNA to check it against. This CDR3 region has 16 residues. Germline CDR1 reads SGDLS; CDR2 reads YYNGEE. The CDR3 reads CASSVALSGPDNEQFF.

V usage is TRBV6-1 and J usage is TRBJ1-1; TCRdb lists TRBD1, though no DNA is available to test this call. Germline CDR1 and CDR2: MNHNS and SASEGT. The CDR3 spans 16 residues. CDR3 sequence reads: CASNPMDRALNTEAFF.

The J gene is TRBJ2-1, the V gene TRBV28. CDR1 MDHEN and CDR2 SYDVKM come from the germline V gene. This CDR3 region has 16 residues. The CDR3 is CASSPPTKMVYSEQFF.

The CDR3 region is CASSRWTPSGDTQYF. The rearrangement uses TRBV7-2 and TRBJ2-3; the TCRdb D gene call, TRBD1, has no DNA to confirm it. The CDR3 extends over 15 amino acids. Germline assignment: CDR1 SGHTA and CDR2 FQGNSA.

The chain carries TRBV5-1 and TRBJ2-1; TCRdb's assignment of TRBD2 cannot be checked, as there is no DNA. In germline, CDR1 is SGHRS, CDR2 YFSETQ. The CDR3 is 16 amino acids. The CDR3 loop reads CASSHGGPISYNEQFF. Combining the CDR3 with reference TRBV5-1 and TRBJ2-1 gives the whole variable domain KAGVTQTPRYLIKTRGQQVTLSCSPISGHRSVSWYQQTPGQGLQFLFEYFSETQRNKGNFPGRFSGRQFSNSRSEMNVSTLELGDSALYLCASSHGGPISYNEQFFGPGTRLTVL.

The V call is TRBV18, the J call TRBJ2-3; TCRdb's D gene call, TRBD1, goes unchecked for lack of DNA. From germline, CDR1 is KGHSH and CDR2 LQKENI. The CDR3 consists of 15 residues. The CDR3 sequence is CASYRGQRGTDTQYF.

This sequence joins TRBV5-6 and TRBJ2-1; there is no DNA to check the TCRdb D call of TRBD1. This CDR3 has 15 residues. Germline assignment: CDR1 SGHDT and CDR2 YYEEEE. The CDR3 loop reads CASSLRDRAYNEQFF.

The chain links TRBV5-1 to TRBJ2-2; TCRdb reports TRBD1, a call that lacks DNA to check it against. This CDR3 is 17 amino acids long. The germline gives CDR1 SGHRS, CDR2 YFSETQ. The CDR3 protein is CASSLDRGSWSTGELFF.

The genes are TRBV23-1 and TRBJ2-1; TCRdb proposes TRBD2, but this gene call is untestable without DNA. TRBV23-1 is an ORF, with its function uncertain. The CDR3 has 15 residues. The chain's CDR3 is CASSQLEAAYNEQFF.

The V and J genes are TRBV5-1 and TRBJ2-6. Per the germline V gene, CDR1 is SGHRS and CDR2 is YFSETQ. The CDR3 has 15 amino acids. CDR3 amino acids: CASSPQGSGANVLTF.

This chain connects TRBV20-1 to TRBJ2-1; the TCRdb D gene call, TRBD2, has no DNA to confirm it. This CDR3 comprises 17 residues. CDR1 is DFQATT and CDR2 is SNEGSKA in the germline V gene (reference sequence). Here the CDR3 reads CSAREGLAGGGYNEQFF.

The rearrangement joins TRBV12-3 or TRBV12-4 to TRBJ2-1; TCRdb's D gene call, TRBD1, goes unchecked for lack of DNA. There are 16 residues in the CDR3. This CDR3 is CASSSQGRGGRNEQFF.

CDR3 protein: CASSQTYPEELFF. The chain has TRBV4-2 and TRBJ1-4; with no DNA, the TCRdb D assignment of TRBD1 cannot be verified. Germline V gene sequence: CDR1 LGHNA, CDR2 YNFKEQ. There are 13 residues in the CDR3.

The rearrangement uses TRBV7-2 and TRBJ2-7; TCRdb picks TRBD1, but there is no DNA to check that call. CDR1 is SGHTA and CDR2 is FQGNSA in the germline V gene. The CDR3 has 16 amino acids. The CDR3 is CASSLVPGSSSYEQYF.

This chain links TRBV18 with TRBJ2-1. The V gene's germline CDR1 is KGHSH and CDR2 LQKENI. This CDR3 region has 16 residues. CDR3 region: CASSPTETSAYNEQFF.

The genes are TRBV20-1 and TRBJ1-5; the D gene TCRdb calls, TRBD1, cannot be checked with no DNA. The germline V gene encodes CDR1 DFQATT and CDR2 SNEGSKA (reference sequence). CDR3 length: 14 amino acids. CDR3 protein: CSARTGSVYQPQHF.

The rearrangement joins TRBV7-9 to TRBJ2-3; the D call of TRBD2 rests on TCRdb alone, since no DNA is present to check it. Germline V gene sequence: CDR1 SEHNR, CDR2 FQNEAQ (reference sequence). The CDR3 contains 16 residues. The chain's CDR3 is CASSTEGGLARYTQYF.

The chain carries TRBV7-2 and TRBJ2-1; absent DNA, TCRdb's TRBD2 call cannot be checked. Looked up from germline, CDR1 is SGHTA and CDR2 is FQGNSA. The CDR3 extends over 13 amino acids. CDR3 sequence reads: CASSLLRTGEQFF. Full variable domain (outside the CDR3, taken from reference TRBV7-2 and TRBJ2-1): GAGVSQSPSNKVTEKGKDVELRCDPISGHTALYWYRQSLGQGLEFLIYFQGNSAPDKSGLPSDRFSAERTGGSVSTLTIQRTQQEDSAVYLCASSLLRTGEQFFGPGTRLTVL.

The CDR3: CASSPRLSGDEKLFF. The chain couples TRBV9 to TRBJ1-4; TCRdb's assignment of TRBD1 cannot be checked, as there is no DNA. CDR1 is SGDLS, CDR2 YYNGEE, per germline. The CDR3 is 15 amino acids.

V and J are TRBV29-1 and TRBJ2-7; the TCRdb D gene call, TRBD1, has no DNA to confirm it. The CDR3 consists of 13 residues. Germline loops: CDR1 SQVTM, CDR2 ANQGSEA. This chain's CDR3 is CSVGRTGIQEQYF.

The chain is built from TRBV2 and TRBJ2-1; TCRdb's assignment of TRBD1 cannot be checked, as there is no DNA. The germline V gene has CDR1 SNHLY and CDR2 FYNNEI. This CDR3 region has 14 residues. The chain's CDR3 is CASSEQGGGNEQFF.

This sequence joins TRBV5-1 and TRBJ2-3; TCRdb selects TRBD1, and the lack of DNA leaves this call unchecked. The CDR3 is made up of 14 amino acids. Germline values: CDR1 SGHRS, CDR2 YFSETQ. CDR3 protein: CASSPGTFTDTQYF.